This T cell receptor (beta chain) was identified during a study of post-analysis software for immune sequencing data. Turning to the study itself: Courses of disease covered relapsing-remitting, secondary progressive and progressive-relapsing multiple sclerosis.

In the case of this clonotype: Its specificity is unknown.

The authors incorporated unique molecular identifiers into the TCR beta cDNA libraries. T cells numbering roughly 1 to 10 million yielded roughly 0.5 million cDNA molecules. TCRdb re-analysed the PCR reads in MiXCR, keeping a single row per CDR3 protein. This sample has 740,000 or so distinct CDR3 sequences, with under 70% found just once. The study's findings and limits: Patients had higher frequencies than controls of a few TRBV segments, including TRBV5-6, TRBV5-1 and TRBV20-1.

Trimming left V 0 bases short and J 2 bases short, with 8 bases between. CDR1 is DFQATT and CDR2 is SNEGSKA in the germline V gene (reference sequence). The CDR3 length is 15 residues. The sequencing sample was made of blood. This clonotype was obtained from a girl aged 10 to 17 with multiple sclerosis. This rearrangement joins TRBV20-1 to TRBJ2-6; D ambiguous. The CDR3 loop reads CSARDRGPGANVLTF. The CDR3 DNA follows: TGCAGTGCTAGAGATCGAGGCCCTGGGGCCAACGTCCTGACTTTC.